This TCR beta chain was sequenced for a study of blood T cells in healthy people across ages. Notes on the study in general: Diversity of TCR beta per million T cells declined in a roughly linear way with age.

The table lists this clonotype with a few counts. Its target is unknown. Alongside a J-beta primer mix, a sample-barcoded 5' primer served in a second PCR lasting roughly 7 to 12 cycles. Each TCR beta cDNA got a 12-nucleotide random molecular identifier. Each CDR3 protein gets one entry after TCRdb re-called the 5' RACE reads with MiXCR. This table has some 900,000 distinct CDR3 sequences, around 26% appearing once. The CDR3 is 14 amino acids. Germline lookup yields CDR1 SGHRS and CDR2 YFSETQ. The junction had 3 bases not matched to a gene; V was cut back by 0 bases and J by 8 bases. Material for sequencing was blood. The TCR sequence derives from a woman older than 75 in good health. This chain uses TRBV5-1 with TRBJ2-4, with TRBD2 identical over 9 bases. CDR3 in DNA: TGCGCCAGCAGCTTGGTAGCGGGGGACGACATTCAGTACTTC. This sequence encodes CASSLVAGDDIQYF.